These 22 T cell receptor beta chains share one sample of origin, sequenced in a study of blood T cell repertoires in COVID-19. Sequenced by immunoSEQ multiplex PCR; TCRdb stores in-frame clones only, minus some. This sample has some 99,000 clones, with about 82% found just once. The sample was peripheral blood. The receptors originated from a woman aged 60-75 years in a cohort sampled during active or convalescent COVID-19.

The chain couples TRBV6-1 to TRBJ1-1, with unresolved D. The CDR3 covers 14 residues. Germline V lookup: CDR1 MNHNS, CDR2 SASEGT. Trimming removed 0 bases from V and 0 bases from J, with 5 bases in between. CDR3 residues: CASSEAGMNTEAFF. CDR3 nucleotides: TGTGCCAGCAGTGAAGCCGGGATGAACACTGAAGCTTTCTTT.

The chain combines TRBV6-2 or TRBV6-3 with TRBJ2-7, with TRBD1 as a possible D gene (5 bases). Per germline, CDR1 MNHEY and CDR2 SVGEGT. This CDR3 is built from 11 residues. The V end lost 2 bases, the J end lost 7 bases, and 6 bases lay between the germline ends. The chain's CDR3 is CASSYQGEQYF. The CDR3 coding sequence is TGTGCCAGCAGTTACCAGGGAGAGCAGTACTTC.

This clone showed up just once. The V gene is TRBV11-3, the J gene TRBJ2-7; 7 bases align to TRBD2. In germline, CDR1 is SGHNT, CDR2 YENEEA. With 4 bases clipped from V and 7 bases from J, the junction kept 7 bases outside the gene matches. CDR3 length: 13 amino acids. CDR3 DNA sequence: TGTGCCAGCAGCTGGGGTGGGAGGGGAGAGCAGTACTTC. This sequence encodes CASSWGGRGEQYF.

The chain combines TRBV19 with TRBJ1-1; D ambiguous. Germline CDR1 reads LNHDA; CDR2 reads SQIVND (reference sequence). The CDR3 sequence is 16 residues long. Trimming shortened V by 2 bases and J by 3 bases, and 16 bases separated the two germline ends. In DNA, the CDR3 is TGTGCCAGTAGTATAAGCGGATTTGGCCTCGACACTGAAGCTTTCTTT. The encoded protein is CASSISGFGLDTEAFF.

In nucleotides, the CDR3 is TGTGCCAGCAGTAGGGAGGCAGGTAATGAGCAGTTCTTC. Its translation: CASSREAGNEQFF. The chain joins TRBV6-6 to TRBJ2-1, with TRBD2 as a possible D gene (6 bases). Trimming removed 5 bases from V and 7 bases from J, with 12 bases in between. Germline CDR1 MNHNY, CDR2 SVGAGI (reference sequence). The CDR3 loop spans 13 amino acids.

This sequence joins TRBV20-1 and TRBJ1-1; 7 positions agree with TRBD1. After removal of 3 bases from V and 5 bases from J, the junction contained 6 bases not matched to a gene. Germline CDR1 DFQATT, CDR2 SNEGSKA (reference sequence). CDR3 length: 13 amino acids. CDR3 DNA sequence: TGCAGTGCTAGTCTACAGGGGAGGACTGAAGCTTTCTTT. Protein sequence: CSASLQGRTEAFF.

The chain links TRBV7-2 to TRBJ2-2; the match to TRBD2 covers 12 bases. The CDR3 spans 15 residues. With 3 bases clipped from V and 5 bases from J, the junction kept 1 base outside the gene matches. Germline V lookup: CDR1 SGHTA, CDR2 FQGNSA. The CDR3 bases are TGTGCCAGCAGCTTGACTAGCGGGAGAACCGGGGAGCTGTTTTTT. This sequence encodes CASSLTSGRTGELFF.

This chain uses TRBV19 with TRBJ2-3; 9 bases align to TRBD2. V shed 6 bases, J shed 0 bases, and the junction held 4 bases outside the gene matches. Germline V gives CDR1 LNHDA, CDR2 SQIVND (reference sequence). This CDR3 region has 15 residues. The CDR3 bases are TGTGCCAGTAGCTGGACTAGCGCTAGCACAGATACGCAGTATTTT. This sequence encodes CASSWTSASTDTQYF. The full variable domain, rest sourced from reference TRBV19 and TRBJ2-3, is DGGITQSPKYLFRKEGQNVTLSCEQNLNHDAMYWYRQDPGQGLRLIYYSQIVNDFQKGDIAEGYSVSREKKESFPLTVTSAQKNPTAFYLCASSWTSASTDTQYFGPGTRLTVL.

In this sample, this clone turned up once. The gene calls are TRBV18 and TRBJ1-2; no clear D. V was shortened by 2 bases and J by 2 bases, with 12 bases between the two germline ends. The CDR3 loop spans 15 amino acids. From germline, CDR1 is KGHSH and CDR2 LQKENI. The CDR3 reads CASSPGEAPNYGYTF. In DNA form, the CDR3 reads TGTGCCAGCTCACCAGGTGAAGCTCCAAACTATGGCTACACCTTC.

On this clone itself: The same CDR3 is also encoded by other DNA sequences in this sample. The chain is built from TRBV5-1 and TRBJ2-5, with a tentative D call TRBD2 (5 bases). Germline V gene data show CDR1 as SGHRS and CDR2 as YFSETQ. CDR3 size: 12 residues. Trimming cost V 7 bases and J 2 bases, with 9 bases left between them. The CDR3 nucleotides are TGCGCCAGCCGGACGGGACAAGAGACCCAGTACTTC. Its protein is CASRTGQETQYF.

The V call is TRBV30, the J call TRBJ1-5; possibly TRBD1 for D (5 bases). V was cut by 2 bases and J by 3 bases, with 8 bases left in between. CDR1 is GTSNPN and CDR2 is SVGIG in the germline V gene (reference sequence). This CDR3 is built from 13 residues. CDR3 sequence (DNA): TGTGCCTGGAGTAAGGACAACAATCAGCCCCAGCATTTT. Translating gives CAWSKDNNQPQHF.

The V call is TRBV3-1 (or the pseudogene TRBV3-2), the J call TRBJ2-1; no definite D call. CDR1 is LGHDT, CDR2 YNNKEL, per germline (reference sequence). The CDR3 is made up of 13 amino acids. The ends were cut back, 4 bases at V and 8 bases at J, with 12 bases in the middle. The CDR3: CASSPPLTDEQFF. CDR3 sequence (DNA): TGTGCCAGCAGCCCCCCGTTGACTGATGAGCAGTTCTTC.

The J gene is TRBJ2-7, the V gene TRBV11-2; 11 bases are shared with TRBD1. The J segment lost 6 bases and the V segment lost 2 bases, leaving 3 bases of the junction unmatched. From germline, CDR1 is SGHAT and CDR2 FQNNGV. The CDR3 has 14 residues. The CDR3 nucleotides read TGTGCCAGCAGCTTAATGGGGACAGGGGGCGAGCAGTACTTC. As protein: CASSLMGTGGEQYF.

The gene calls are TRBV11-2 and TRBJ2-1; D may be TRBD2 (6 bases). The length of the CDR3 is 14 residues. Germline CDR1 reads SGHAT; CDR2 reads FQNNGV. V gave up 4 bases and J gave up 8 bases, with 15 bases separating them. CDR3 protein: CASSWAGTWDEQFF. The CDR3 bases are TGTGCCAGCAGCTGGGCGGGGACTTGGGATGAGCAGTTCTTC.

V gene TRBV4-2 combines with J gene TRBJ1-3, with TRBD1 identical over 9 bases. CDR1 and CDR2 (germline): LGHNA, YNFKEQ. This CDR3 comprises 18 residues. Losses at the gene ends were 0 bases for V and 0 bases for J; bases not matched to a gene: 6. CDR3 coding DNA: TGTGCCAGCAGCCAAGAGGGGACAGGGCCCAGCTCTGGAAACACCATATATTTT. Its protein product is CASSQEGTGPSSGNTIYF.

The genes are TRBV5-1 and TRBJ1-6, with 9 bases matching TRBD1. V shed 4 bases and J 6 bases; nucleotides not matched to a gene: 14. The germline V gene encodes CDR1 SGHRS and CDR2 YFSETQ. The CDR3 has 18 residues. Here the CDR3 reads CASSLDGRPGQGNSPLHF. CDR3 coding DNA: TGCGCCAGCAGCCTGGACGGAAGACCGGGACAGGGTAATTCACCCCTCCACTTT.

The genes are TRBV19 and TRBJ1-4; a weak D match, TRBD1 (6 bases). V lost 5 bases to trimming and J lost 8 bases, with 15 bases between them. Germline V gene sequence: CDR1 LNHDA, CDR2 SQIVND (reference sequence). The CDR3 is 14 residues long. The CDR3 loop reads CASSQGQVTEKLFF. CDR3 DNA: TGTGCCAGTAGTCAGGGGCAGGTTACCGAAAAACTGTTTTTT.

This chain connects TRBV3-1 (or the pseudogene TRBV3-2) to TRBJ2-3; TRBD2 is a possible D gene (5 bases). The germline gives CDR1 LGHDT, CDR2 YNNKEL (reference sequence). Trimming removed 3 bases at V and 0 bases at J, with 25 bases between. The CDR3 runs to 20 residues. The chain's CDR3 is CASSQHGLLRSSASTDTQYF. The CDR3 region has the DNA TGTGCCAGCAGCCAGCACGGACTCCTCCGTAGTTCGGCTAGCACAGATACGCAGTATTTT.

The sample holds one count of this clone. This rearrangement joins TRBV5-4 to TRBJ1-6; no clear D. In germline, CDR1 is SGHNT, CDR2 YYREEE (reference sequence). The CDR3 extends over 12 amino acids. Trimming removed 4 bases at V and 14 bases at J, with 13 bases between. CDR3 region: CASSPREGTLHF. CDR3 coding DNA: TGTGCCAGCAGCCCAAGGGAGGGTACCCTCCACTTT.

The chain joins TRBV7-9 to TRBJ2-7; TRBD1 matches at 9 bases. The CDR3 is 15 residues long. Germline CDR1 is SEHNR and CDR2 is FQNEAQ (reference sequence). V lost 5 bases, J lost 6 bases, and 11 bases stayed unmatched. In DNA form, the CDR3 reads TGTGCCAGCAGCCCCTCTCGGGACAGGGTTGGCGAGCAGTACTTC. Residues: CASSPSRDRVGEQYF.

The rearrangement uses TRBV2 and TRBJ1-2; D not certain. CDR1 and CDR2 from the germline V gene are SNHLY and FYNNEI. Trimming left V 2 bases short and J 4 bases short, with 8 bases between. The CDR3 spans 13 residues. CDR3 sequence: CASSELVGYGYTF. CDR3 nucleotide sequence: TGTGCCAGCAGTGAATTGGTCGGCTATGGCTACACCTTC. Based on the CDR3 plus reference TRBV2 and TRBJ1-2, the full variable domain is EPEVTQTPSHQVTQMGQEVILRCVPISNHLYFYWYRQILGQKVEFLVSFYNNEISEKSEIFDDQFSVERPDGSNFTLKIRSTKLEDSAMYFCASSELVGYGYTFGSGTRLTVV.

The V call is TRBV6-1, the J call TRBJ2-3, with a possible D match to TRBD2 (5 bases). The V end was cut by 0 bases, the J end by 4 bases, with 11 bases between. The CDR3 length is 15 residues. Germline CDR1 is MNHNS and CDR2 is SASEGT. The CDR3 sequence is CASSEAGRRADTQYF. CDR3 DNA sequence: TGTGCCAGCAGTGAAGCGGGGAGAAGGGCAGATACGCAGTATTTT.